Each of the 13 T cell receptor beta chains below was sequenced from the same sample in a study of T-cell reconstitution after alpha-beta-depleted transplantation in children. Construction of the TCRbeta library involved unique molecular identifiers. TCRdb redid the calling of the PCR reads with MiXCR, one entry per CDR3 protein. The table shows around 250,000 distinct CDR3 sequences, with around 7.5% occurring only once. The sample was PBMCs, mostly from graft donor cells, taken 180 days after TCRalphabeta/CD19-depleted stem cell transplant. These receptors came from a male patient younger than 18 who had a stem cell transplant for acute lymphoblastic leukemia, so the T cells may come from the graft donor.

There are many counts of this clonotype. The genes are TRBV29-1 and TRBJ2-2; TRBD1 or TRBD2 may be the D gene (6 bases each). The CDR3 covers 14 residues. Germline V gene lookup returns CDR1 SQVTM and CDR2 ANQGSEA. V was cut by 7 bases and J by 3 bases, with 15 bases left in between. CDR3 region: CSAHGGRDTGELFF. CDR3 coding DNA: TGCAGCGCTCACGGGGGCAGGGACACCGGGGAGCTGTTTTTT.

There are many counts of this clonotype. The chain uses TRBV29-1 and TRBJ2-7; D assignment may be TRBD1 or TRBD2 (5 bases each). Germline V gene sequence: CDR1 SQVTM, CDR2 ANQGSEA. Trimming removed 4 bases from V and 4 bases from J, with 8 bases in between. The CDR3 is 11 amino acids. The CDR3 here is CSVARGYEQYF. The CDR3 coding sequence is TGCAGCGTTGCGAGGGGTTACGAGCAGTACTTC.

This clonotype was seen ten or more times. The chain employs TRBV6-2 or TRBV6-3 and TRBJ1-2; 7 bases map to TRBD1. The CDR3 contains 12 residues. The germline CDR1 and CDR2 sequences are MNHEY and SVGEGT. Trimming took 6 bases from V and 8 from J; bases not matched to a gene: 6. The DNA of the CDR3 is TGTGCCAGCAGAACAGGGGATGGCGGCTACACCTTC. It yields the protein CASRTGDGGYTF.

The sample holds many counts of this clonotype. The chain uses TRBV18 and TRBJ2-7; D may be TRBD2 (6 bases). The germline V gene encodes CDR1 KGHSH and CDR2 LQKENI. The CDR3 has 14 residues. Trimming left V 3 bases short and J 5 bases short, with 14 bases between. CDR3 DNA: TGTGCCAGCTCACCCCTGGGAGGCAGCAACGAGCAGTACTTC. Translation gives CASSPLGGSNEQYF. The full variable domain, completed using reference TRBV18 and TRBJ2-7, is NAGVMQNPRHLVRRRGQEARLRCSPMKGHSHVYWYRQLPEEGLKFMVYLQKENIIDESGMPKERFSAEFPKEGPSILRIQQVVRGDSAAYFCASSPLGGSNEQYFGPGTRLTVT.

This clonotype was counted many times. The chain couples TRBV18 to TRBJ1-1; possible D gene TRBD1, 5 bases. The CDR3 length is 14 residues. The germline CDR1 and CDR2 sequences are KGHSH and LQKENI. V dropped 3 bases and J dropped 2 bases, with 10 bases sitting between them. As DNA, the CDR3 is TGTGCCAGCTCACCGAAGAGGGGAAACACTGAAGCTTTCTTT. This translates into CASSPKRGNTEAFF. Full variable domain (remainder filled in from reference TRBV18 and TRBJ1-1): NAGVMQNPRHLVRRRGQEARLRCSPMKGHSHVYWYRQLPEEGLKFMVYLQKENIIDESGMPKERFSAEFPKEGPSILRIQQVVRGDSAAYFCASSPKRGNTEAFFGQGTRLTVV.

This clonotype has only a few counts. The chain joins TRBV3-1 to TRBJ2-3; 10 positions match TRBD1. In germline, CDR1 is LGHDT, CDR2 YNNKEL (reference sequence). The trim removed 1 base at V and 1 base at J, leaving 2 bases unmatched. There are 16 residues in the CDR3. The CDR3 nucleotides are TGTGCCAGCAGCCAAGGGACAGGGGGAGGCACAGATACGCAGTATTTT. It codes for CASSQGTGGGTDTQYF.

In regard to this clonotype: A much larger clonotype is one base distant, so this may be a read error. This sequence joins TRBV6-5 and TRBJ2-1, with 9 bases lining up with TRBD2. The V segment lost 6 bases and the J segment 15 bases; nucleotides outside the gene matches: 9. This CDR3 region has 12 residues. Germline V gene sequence: CDR1 MNHEY, CDR2 SVGAGI. For the CDR3, the DNA is TGTGCCAGCAGCAGGATTAGCGGGAGTGTGTTCTTC. Translated, it gives CASSRISGSVFF.

There are many counts of this clonotype. The genes are TRBV5-1 and TRBJ1-1; 7 bases align to TRBD1. Germline trimming cut 6 bases from V and 1 base from J; bases unmatched to any gene: 6. CDR3 length: 14 amino acids. From germline, CDR1 is SGHRS and CDR2 YFSETQ. The CDR3 region is CASTRDRGNTEAFF. The CDR3 DNA sequence: TGCGCCAGCACGCGGGACAGAGGGAACACTGAAGCTTTCTTT.

This clonotype was found many times. The J gene is TRBJ1-5, the V gene TRBV9; TRBD1 is a possible D gene (5 bases). The CDR3 is 14 amino acids. Germline V gene data show CDR1 as SGDLS and CDR2 as YYNGEE. V was shortened by 4 bases and J by 5 bases, with 13 bases between the two germline ends. The CDR3 protein is CASSPLGLDQPQHF. Written as DNA, the CDR3 is TGTGCCAGCAGCCCTCTGGGGCTAGATCAGCCCCAGCATTTT.

This clonotype was seen repeatedly, ten times or more. The chain couples TRBV5-6 to TRBJ1-1; 7 bases line up with TRBD1. CDR1 and CDR2 (germline): SGHDT, YYEEEE. J was trimmed by 5 bases and V by 0 bases; bases with no gene match: 13. The CDR3 consists of 17 residues. The CDR3 DNA follows: TGTGCCAGCAGCTTGGACAGGGGACGGCCTCGAGGGACTGAAGCTTTCTTT. Amino acids: CASSLDRGRPRGTEAFF.

This clonotype was detected ten times or more. The chain is built from TRBV10-3 and TRBJ2-1, with 12 bases lining up with TRBD2. CDR1 is ENHRY and CDR2 is SYGVKD in the germline V gene. The CDR3 spans 17 residues. Losses at the gene ends were 4 bases for V and 2 bases for J; bases not matched to a gene: 6. CDR3 in DNA: TGTGCCATCAGTGGGACTAGCGGGGTAGGGACCTACAATGAGCAGTTCTTC. The encoded protein is CAISGTSGVGTYNEQFF.

This clonotype was detected a few times. The chain employs TRBV18 and TRBJ2-5, with unresolved D. CDR1 and CDR2 from the germline V gene are KGHSH and LQKENI. The CDR3 runs 14 residues. V lost 6 bases, J lost 5 bases, and 16 bases lay in between. The CDR3 nucleotides read TGTGCCAGCTCTCCGACTCTAAGAAGCGAGACCCAGTACTTC. It translates to CASSPTLRSETQYF.

This clonotype appeared many times. The gene calls are TRBV10-3 and TRBJ2-7; 9 bases are a match to TRBD1. The CDR3 is made up of 15 amino acids. CDR1 is ENHRY and CDR2 is SYGVKD in the germline V gene. Unmatched junction bases numbered 9, after V lost 4 bases and J lost 5 bases. The CDR3, as DNA: TGTGCCATCAGTGCCCGGACAGGGGATATGGACGAGCAGTACTTC. Encoded protein: CAISARTGDMDEQYF.